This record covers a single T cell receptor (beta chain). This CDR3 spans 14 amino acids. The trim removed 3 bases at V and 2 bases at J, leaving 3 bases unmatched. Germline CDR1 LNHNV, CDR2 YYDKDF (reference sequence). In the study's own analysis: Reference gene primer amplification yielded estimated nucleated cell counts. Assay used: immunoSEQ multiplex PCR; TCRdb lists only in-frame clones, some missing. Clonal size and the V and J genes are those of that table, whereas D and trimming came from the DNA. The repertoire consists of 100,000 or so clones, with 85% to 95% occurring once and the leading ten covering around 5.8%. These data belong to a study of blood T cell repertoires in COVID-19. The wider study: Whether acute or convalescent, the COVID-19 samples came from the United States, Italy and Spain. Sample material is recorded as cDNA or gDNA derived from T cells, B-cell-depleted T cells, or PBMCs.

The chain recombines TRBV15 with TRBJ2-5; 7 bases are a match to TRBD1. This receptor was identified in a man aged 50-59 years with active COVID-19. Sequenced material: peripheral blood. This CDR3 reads CATSRTGLQETQYF. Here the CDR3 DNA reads TGTGCCACCAGCAGGACAGGGTTACAAGAGACCCAGTACTTC.